The source of this TCR beta chain is a study of blood T cell repertoires in COVID-19. TCRdb's table, derived via immunoSEQ multiplex PCR, lists solely in-frame clones and lacks some. The sample has 190,000 or so clones, 85% seen once. This clonotype was obtained from a man aged 55 to 70 with COVID-19, enrolled during active disease. The sample taken for sequencing was peripheral blood.

The CDR3 protein is CASRTGTGDNTEAFF. The CDR3 nucleotides read TGCGCCAGCAGGACGGGGACAGGAGATAACACTGAAGCTTTCTTT. The rearrangement links TRBV5-1 to TRBJ1-1; 8 bases match TRBD1. The CDR3 is 15 residues long. CDR1 is SGHRS and CDR2 is YFSETQ in the germline V gene. V lost 5 bases, J lost 2 bases, and 8 bases stayed unmatched. The variable domain in full, completed from reference TRBV5-1 and TRBJ1-1, reads KAGVTQTPRYLIKTRGQQVTLSCSPISGHRSVSWYQQTPGQGLQFLFEYFSETQRNKGNFPGRFSGRQFSNSRSEMNVSTLELGDSALYLCASRTGTGDNTEAFFGQGTRLTVV.